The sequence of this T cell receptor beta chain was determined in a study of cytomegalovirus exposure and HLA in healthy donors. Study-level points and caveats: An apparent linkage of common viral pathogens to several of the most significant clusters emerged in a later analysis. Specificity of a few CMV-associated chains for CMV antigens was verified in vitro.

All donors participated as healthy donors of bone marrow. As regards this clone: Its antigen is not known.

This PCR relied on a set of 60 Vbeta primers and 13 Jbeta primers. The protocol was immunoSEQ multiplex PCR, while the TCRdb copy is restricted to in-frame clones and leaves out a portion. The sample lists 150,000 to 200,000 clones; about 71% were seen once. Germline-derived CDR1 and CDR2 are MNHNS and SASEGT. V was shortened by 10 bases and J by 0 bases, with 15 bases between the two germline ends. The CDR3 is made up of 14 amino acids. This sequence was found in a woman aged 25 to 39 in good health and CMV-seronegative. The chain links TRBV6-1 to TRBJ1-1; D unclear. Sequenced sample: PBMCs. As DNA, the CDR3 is TGTGCCACCTCCCCCCAGGTCATGAACACTGAAGCTTTCTTT. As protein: CATSPQVMNTEAFF.